One and the same sample provided the 10 T cell receptor beta chains below, sequenced in a study of blood T cell repertoires in COVID-19. The protocol was immunoSEQ multiplex PCR, while the TCRdb copy is restricted to in-frame clones and leaves out a portion. The sample lists some 150,000 clones, more than 65% occurring once. Sequencing input: peripheral blood. The origin of the receptors is a man in his fifties or sixties with acute or convalescent COVID-19.

The genes are TRBV11-2 and TRBJ1-4; D is undetermined. CDR1 is SGHAT and CDR2 is FQNNGV in the germline V gene. The CDR3 sequence is 15 residues long. Trimming pared 1 base from V and 8 bases from J, leaving 14 bases between. DNA for the CDR3: TGTGCCAGCAGCTTAGGAAGTCTCGCTCGGGAAAAACTGTTTTTT. Its protein is CASSLGSLAREKLFF. Drawing the rest from reference TRBV11-2 and TRBJ1-4, the complete variable domain is EAGVAQSPRYKIIEKRQSVAFWCNPISGHATLYWYQQILGQGPKLLIQFQNNGVVDDSQLPKDRFSAERLKGVDSTLKIQPAKLEDSAVYLCASSLGSLAREKLFFGSGTQLSVL.

This chain uses TRBV7-8 with TRBJ2-7, with D possibly matching TRBD2 (6 bases). Germline lookup yields CDR1 SGHVS and CDR2 FQNEAQ. The CDR3 is made up of 16 amino acids. V gave up 5 bases and J gave up 0 bases, with 17 bases separating them. CDR3 sequence (DNA): TGTGCCAGCAGCCCCATTTTAGCGGCAAGCTCCTACGAGCAGTACTTC. Protein product: CASSPILAASSYEQYF.

This clone turned up a few times. The rearrangement links TRBV21-1 to TRBJ2-7; the D call TRBD1 from the table was never checked on the DNA. TRBV21-1 corresponds to a pseudogene. This CDR3 region has 15 residues. The chain's CDR3 is CASSRTGGVRNEQYF. CDR3 nucleotides: TGTGCCAGCAGCAGGACAGGGGGCGTGCGGAACGAGCAGTACTTC.

The chain couples TRBV25-1 to TRBJ2-1; 8 nucleotides align to TRBD1. Looked up from germline, CDR1 is MGHDK and CDR2 is SYGVNS. Germline trimming cut 2 bases from V and 8 bases from J; bases unmatched to any gene: 11. The CDR3 has 16 residues. CDR3 sequence (DNA): TGTGCCAGCAGTGAAGCCGGCGGCGGACAGGGCGATGAGCAGTTCTTC. This encodes CASSEAGGGQGDEQFF. Looking up the rest from reference TRBV25-1 and TRBJ2-1 gives the full variable domain: EADIYQTPRYLVIGTGKKITLECSQTMGHDKMYWYQQDPGMELHLIHYSYGVNSTEKGDLSSESTVSRIRTEHFPLTLESARPSHTSQYLCASSEAGGGQGDEQFFGPGTRLTVL.

This chain links TRBV5-6 with TRBJ2-3, with no clear D. V was pared by 1 base and J by 4 bases, with 13 bases between. Germline V gene sequence: CDR1 SGHDT, CDR2 YYEEEE. The CDR3 covers 15 residues. DNA for the CDR3: TGTGCCAGCAGCTTGTGGCTACCAGAGGCAGATACGCAGTATTTT. This translates into CASSLWLPEADTQYF.

The CDR3 sequence is CASSLSLQETQYF. CDR3 nucleotides: TGTGCCAGCAGCTTATCACTCCAAGAGACCCAGTACTTC. The rearrangement links TRBV11-2 to TRBJ2-5, with unresolved D. Germline-derived CDR1 and CDR2 are SGHAT and FQNNGV. The length of the CDR3 is 13 residues. V lost 2 bases, J lost 1 base, and 5 bases lay in between.

J is TRBJ2-7 and V is TRBV18; D possibly corresponds to TRBD1 (6 bases). Trimming took off 2 bases at V and 4 bases at J, with 12 bases between the two ends. Germline assignment: CDR1 KGHSH and CDR2 LQKENI. This CDR3 has 14 residues. The CDR3 reads CASSPSGQNYEQYF. Here the CDR3 DNA reads TGTGCCAGCTCACCATCCGGACAGAATTACGAGCAGTACTTC.

The CDR3 loop is CAWSPAGLYNEQFF. CDR3 sequence (DNA): TGTGCCTGGAGCCCAGCGGGACTGTACAATGAGCAGTTCTTC. This sequence joins TRBV30 and TRBJ2-1; 7 bases fit TRBD2. The junction had 6 bases not matched to a gene; V was cut back by 3 bases and J by 4 bases. The germline CDR1 and CDR2 sequences are GTSNPN and SVGIG (reference sequence). CDR3 length: 14 residues.

This clone was seen only once. The chain employs TRBV5-1 and TRBJ2-1; 9 positions agree with TRBD2. Germline CDR1 SGHRS, CDR2 YFSETQ. The CDR3 is 17 amino acids. J gave up 2 bases and V 1 base, and 7 bases lay outside the gene matches. In DNA form, the CDR3 reads TGCGCCAGCAGCTTGTCGGCTAGCGGGATCCCCTACAATGAGCAGTTCTTC. Its protein product is CASSLSASGIPYNEQFF. The whole variable domain, remainder taken from reference TRBV5-1 and TRBJ2-1, is KAGVTQTPRYLIKTRGQQVTLSCSPISGHRSVSWYQQTPGQGLQFLFEYFSETQRNKGNFPGRFSGRQFSNSRSEMNVSTLELGDSALYLCASSLSASGIPYNEQFFGPGTRLTVL.

As DNA, the CDR3 is TGTGCCAGCAGCGCAGGGGTTTCGGATCAGCCCCAGCATTTT. Translated, it gives CASSAGVSDQPQHF. The rearrangement links TRBV9 to TRBJ1-5; D may be TRBD1 (6 bases). Germline V gene lookup returns CDR1 SGDLS and CDR2 YYNGEE. Trimming removed 3 bases at V and 5 bases at J, with 12 bases between. The CDR3 covers 14 residues.